This T cell receptor (beta chain) was captured by sequencing in a study of cytomegalovirus exposure and HLA in healthy donors. Both 60 Vbeta primers and 13 Jbeta primers went into the PCR. Sequencing used immunoSEQ multiplex PCR; TCRdb keeps in-frame clones, though not all of them. The sample lists 100,000 to 150,000 clones, around four fifths occurring once. Sequenced sample: PBMCs. The clonotype originates from a woman in her forties in good health and CMV-seropositive.

The CDR3 sequence is CASSNAAGTVNTGELFF. CDR3 in DNA: TGTGCCAGCAGCAACGCGGCCGGGACAGTGAACACCGGGGAGCTGTTTTTT. The chain uses TRBV7-2 and TRBJ2-2; TRBD1 matches 7 bases. The CDR3 is made up of 17 amino acids. Germline V CDR1 and CDR2: SGHTA, FQGNSA. J lost 1 base, V lost 5 bases, and 10 bases had no gene match.